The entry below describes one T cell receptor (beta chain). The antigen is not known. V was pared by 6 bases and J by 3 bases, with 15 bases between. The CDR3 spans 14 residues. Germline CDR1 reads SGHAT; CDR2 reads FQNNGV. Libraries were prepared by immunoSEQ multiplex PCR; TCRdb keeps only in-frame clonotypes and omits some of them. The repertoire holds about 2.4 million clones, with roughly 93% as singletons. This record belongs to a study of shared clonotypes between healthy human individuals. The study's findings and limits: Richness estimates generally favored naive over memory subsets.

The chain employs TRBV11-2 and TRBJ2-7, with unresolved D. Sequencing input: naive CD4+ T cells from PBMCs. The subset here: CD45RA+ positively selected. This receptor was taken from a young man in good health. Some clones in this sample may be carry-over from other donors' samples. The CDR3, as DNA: TGTGCCAGCAGTTGGAGTTACCCAAACTACGAGCAGTACTTC. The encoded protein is CASSWSYPNYEQYF. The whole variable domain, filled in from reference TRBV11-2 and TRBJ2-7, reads EAGVAQSPRYKIIEKRQSVAFWCNPISGHATLYWYQQILGQGPKLLIQFQNNGVVDDSQLPKDRFSAERLKGVDSTLKIQPAKLEDSAVYLCASSWSYPNYEQYFGPGTRLTVT.